A selection of T cell receptor beta chains follows, all from one sample in a study of T cells in Graves' hyperthyroidism and ophthalmopathy. TCRdb reprocessed the multiplex PCR reads via MiXCR and lists one record per CDR3 protein. The data contain about 570,000 distinct CDR3 sequences, 40% to 55% of them singletons. Material: peripheral blood or thyroid tissue (not recorded which). Receptors were obtained from an adult woman with Graves' disease, either hyperthyroidism or ophthalmopathy (not recorded which). The CDR3 runs from the conserved cysteine through the conserved F or W. D genes are given only for firm matches. A row's size may be missing; if present it is once, few, many or a size class.

j_gene | d_gene | v_gene | abundance | CDR3aa | CDR3nt
TRBJ1-4 | - | TRBV24-1 | - | CATSDSATTNEKLFF | TGTGCCACCAGTGACTCAGCTACAACTAATGAAAAACTGTTTTTT
TRBJ1-2 | - | TRBV28 | - | CASRPSEGRGYGYTF | TGTGCCAGCAGGCCCAGCGAGGGACGGGGGTATGGCTACACCTTC
TRBJ1-5 | - | TRBV6-1 | many | CASKRLGPHQPQHF | TGTGCCAGCAAGCGGTTGGGTCCCCATCAGCCCCAGCATTTT
TRBJ1-1 | - | TRBV2 | - | CASSTGTSPKAFF | TGTGCCAGCAGTACGGGGACGTCCCCAAAAGCTTTCTTT
TRBJ1-5 | - | TRBV20-1 | many | CSARAQWDQPQHF | TGCAGTGCTAGAGCTCAATGGGATCAGCCCCAGCATTTT
TRBJ1-4 | - | TRBV24-1 | once | CATSDSSRGGEKLFF | TGTGCCACCAGTGATTCGAGTCGGGGAGGCGAAAAACTGTTTTTT
TRBJ1-5 | - | TRBV6-1 | many | CASRRNTLSGSQHF | TGTGCCAGCAGGAGGAACACCCTATCGGGGTCCCAGCATTTT
TRBJ1-2 | - | TRBV28 | many | CASRSGSTNYGYTF | TGTGCCAGCAGATCAGGCTCAACCAACTATGGCTACACCTTC
TRBJ1-4 | - | TRBV15 | - | CATSDGVANEKLFF | TGTGCCACCAGCGATGGGGTGGCTAATGAAAAACTGTTTTTT
TRBJ2-7 | - | TRBV4-2 | many | CASSQETGESHEQYF | TGTGCCAGCAGCCAAGAAACGGGAGAAAGTCACGAGCAGTACTTC
TRBJ2-5 | TRBD2 | TRBV24-1 | - | CASSYVAGVMETQYF | TGTGCCAGCAGTTACGTTGCGGGAGTGATGGAGACCCAGTACTTC
TRBJ2-5 | - | TRBV14 | - | CASSQGAGPQETQYF | TGTGCCAGCAGCCAAGGTGCGGGACCCCAGGAGACCCAGTACTTC
TRBJ2-5 | TRBD2 | TRBV7-9 | - | CASSFSLAGALEDTQYF | TGTGCCAGCAGCTTTAGTTTAGCGGGAGCGCTAGAAGATACGCAGTACTTC
TRBJ1-1 | - | TRBV20-1 | - | CSGRWAMNTEAFF | TGCAGTGGTCGGTGGGCAATGAACACTGAAGCTTTCTTT
TRBJ1-2 | - | TRBV11-2 | - | CASSLSTVANYGYTF | TGTGCCAGCAGCTTATCGACAGTAGCTAACTATGGCTACACCTTC
TRBJ2-7 | - | TRBV4-1 | many | CASSLTGAGKEYF | TGCGCCAGCAGCCTTACGGGCGCGGGTAAGGAGTACTTC
TRBJ1-1 | TRBD1 | TRBV10-3 | few | CAISEGRGRVRAFF | TGTGCCATCAGTGAGGGCAGGGGGCGCGTGCGGGCTTTCTTT
TRBJ1-1 | - | TRBV20-1 | many | CSARPRHTEAFF | TGCAGTGCTAGACCGCGGCACACTGAAGCTTTCTTT
TRBJ1-1 | TRBD1 | TRBV19 | - | CASSIDLPGQENTEAFF | TGTGCCAGTAGTATAGATCTACCGGGACAGGAGAACACTGAAGCTTTCTTT
TRBJ2-2 | - | TRBV5-1 | - | CASSLQGFLSGELFF | TGCGCCAGCAGCCTACAGGGCTTTTTGTCCGGGGAGCTGTTTTTT
TRBJ1-1 | TRBD1 | TRBV25-1 | - | CASSPPWGRGWNTEAFF | TGTGCCAGCAGCCCCCCTTGGGGCAGGGGGTGGAACACTGAAGCTTTCTTT
TRBJ1-6 | TRBD1 | TRBV7-6 | - | CASSLAPGQGTPLHF | TGTGCCAGCAGCTTAGCTCCGGGACAGGGGACACCCCTCCACTTT
TRBJ2-5 | - | TRBV7-2 | - | CASSSLTGEETQYF | TGTGCCAGCAGCTCTCTAACGGGAGAAGAGACCCAGTACTTC
TRBJ1-2 | - | TRBV12-3/TRBV12-4 | many | CASGRKSGYTF | TGTGCCAGCGGGCGTAAGAGTGGCTACACCTTC
TRBJ2-7 | - | TRBV7-3 | once | CASSPRDPYEQYF | TGTGCCAGCAGCCCCCGGGACCCCTACGAGCAGTACTTC
TRBJ2-5 | TRBD1 | TRBV5-1 | few | CASSVRQGRETQYF | TGTGCCAGCAGCGTCAGACAGGGGAGAGAGACCCAGTACTTC
TRBJ2-5 | TRBD2 | TRBV9 | - | CASSRTLQTSNQETQYF | TGTGCCAGCAGCCGTACCCTCCAGACTAGCAACCAAGAGACCCAGTACTTC
TRBJ1-2 | - | TRBV6-1 | few | CASSEATGEGGYGYTF | TGTGCCAGCAGTGAAGCCACAGGAGAGGGGGGCTATGGCTACACCTTC
TRBJ2-7 | - | TRBV2 | - | CASSARLGSYEQYF | TGTGCCAGCAGTGCCCGACTAGGTTCCTACGAGCAGTACTTC
TRBJ2-5 | - | TRBV5-1 | many | CASSLAMGRGETQYF | TGCGCCAGCAGCTTGGCCATGGGTAGGGGAGAGACCCAGTACTTC
TRBJ2-7 | - | TRBV29-1 | - | CSQDRGDGPYEQYF | TGCAGCCAAGACCGTGGGGACGGACCCTACGAGCAGTACTTC
TRBJ2-7 | - | TRBV9 | - | CASSGFRGEHEQYF | TGTGCCAGCAGCGGCTTTAGGGGGGAACACGAGCAGTACTTC
TRBJ2-7 | - | TRBV5-1 | - | CASSHKPDSRSYEQYF | TGCGCCAGCAGCCACAAACCGGACAGTCGATCCTACGAGCAGTACTTC
TRBJ2-7 | - | TRBV7-9 | few | CASSILSSYEQYF | TGTGCCAGCAGCATCCTATCCTCCTACGAGCAGTACTTC
TRBJ1-1 | - | TRBV20-1 | - | CSAPDSRSTEAFF | TGCAGTGCTCCAGACAGCAGGAGCACTGAAGCTTTCTTT
TRBJ2-5 | TRBD2 | TRBV5-1 | many | CASRGGQETQYF | TGCGCCAGCAGGGGGGGGCAAGAGACCCAGTACTTC
TRBJ2-7 | TRBD2 | TRBV11-2 | once | CASSNNVAGVAYEQYF | TGTGCCAGCAGCAATAATGTGGCGGGGGTCGCCTACGAGCAGTACTTC
TRBJ1-4 | - | TRBV20-1 | many | CSARAGRDRSEKLFF | TGCAGTGCCCGAGCGGGGCGGGACCGGAGTGAAAAACTGTTTTTT
TRBJ1-5 | - | TRBV30 | - | CAWSGSEAPQHF | TGTGCCTGGAGTGGATCGGAGGCCCCCCAGCATTTT
TRBJ2-7 | TRBD2 | TRBV19 | many | CASSTGGEQYF | TGTGCCAGTAGTACGGGGGGCGAGCAGTACTTC
TRBJ2-7 | - | TRBV11-2 | many | CASSLDGRNYEQYF | TGTGCCAGCAGCTTAGATGGCAGAAACTACGAGCAGTACTTC
TRBJ2-5 | TRBD2 | TRBV20-1 | many | CSAAGLAGVGTQYF | TGCAGTGCCGCGGGACTAGCGGGAGTCGGGACCCAGTACTTC
TRBJ2-7 | - | TRBV20-1 | many | CSARDTPHQGPDEQYF | TGCAGTGCTAGAGATACCCCTCACCAGGGCCCCGACGAGCAGTACTTC
TRBJ1-4 | TRBD1 | TRBV2 | - | CASSTGTGTNEKLFF | TGTGCCAGCAGCACCGGGACAGGGACAAATGAAAAACTGTTTTTT
TRBJ1-2 | TRBD1 | TRBV10-3 | few | CAISERGQLSYGYTF | TGTGCCATCAGTGAGAGGGGACAGCTAAGCTATGGCTACACCTTC
TRBJ2-7 | - | TRBV3-1 | many | CASSQGRTYEQYF | TGTGCCAGCAGCCAAGGGAGAACCTACGAGCAGTACTTC
TRBJ1-2 | - | TRBV5-1 | many | CASSSWGPGGRNYGYTF | TGCGCCAGCAGCTCCTGGGGACCGGGGGGCAGGAACTATGGCTACACCTTC
TRBJ1-3 | - | TRBV29-1 | - | CSVGTGSDF | -
TRBJ2-7 | TRBD2 | TRBV7-9 | many | CASSHPSGGTYEQYF | TGTGCCAGCAGCCACCCCAGCGGGGGAACCTACGAGCAGTACTTC